The TCR beta chain described here comes from a study of post-analysis software for immune sequencing data. Study context: Courses of disease covered relapsing-remitting, secondary progressive and progressive-relapsing multiple sclerosis.

Unique molecular identifiers featured in each of the TCR beta cDNA libraries. T cells, roughly 0.9 to 11 million of them, yielded roughly 550,000 cDNA molecules. Using its own MiXCR run on the PCR reads, TCRdb lists one record per CDR3 protein. The data hold 750,000 to 950,000 distinct CDR3 sequences, with approximately 53% observed a single time. Findings and caveats of the study: Normalized Chao1 diversity in multiple sclerosis patients fell significantly below that of controls. Higher frequency in patients than in controls was seen for roughly five TRBV segments, with TRBV5-6, TRBV5-1 and TRBV20-1 among them.

This clonotype has only a few counts. Its antigen is currently unknown. Trimming left V 3 bases short and J 3 bases short, with 6 bases between. Germline V CDR1 and CDR2: SGHTA, FQGNSA. CDR3 size: 12 residues. Sequenced material: blood. This receptor was taken from a girl aged 10 to 17 with multiple sclerosis. V usage is TRBV7-2 and J usage is TRBJ2-7, with D uncertain. The CDR3 DNA sequence: TGTGCCAGCAGCTTCAGTGTCTACGAGCAGTACTTC. Protein: CASSFSVYEQYF.